The TCR beta chain under discussion was sequenced for a study of T cells after somatic rescue of genetic block. Here immunoSEQ multiplex PCR was the method, and the copy in TCRdb shows in-frame clones only, minus some. The sample lists tens of thousands of clones; around 89% were seen once. This sequence was found in a woman aged 18-30 years. Input material: peripheral blood mononuclear cells (PBMCs).

The CDR3 DNA is TGTGCCAGGGACTGCGACACCATATATTTT. This encodes CARDCDTIYF. The V and J genes are TRBV27 and TRBJ1-3; D gene ambiguous. CDR3 length: 10 amino acids. Trimming removed 9 bases at V and 8 bases at J, with 8 bases between. Looked up from germline, CDR1 is MNHEY and CDR2 is SMNVEV (reference sequence).